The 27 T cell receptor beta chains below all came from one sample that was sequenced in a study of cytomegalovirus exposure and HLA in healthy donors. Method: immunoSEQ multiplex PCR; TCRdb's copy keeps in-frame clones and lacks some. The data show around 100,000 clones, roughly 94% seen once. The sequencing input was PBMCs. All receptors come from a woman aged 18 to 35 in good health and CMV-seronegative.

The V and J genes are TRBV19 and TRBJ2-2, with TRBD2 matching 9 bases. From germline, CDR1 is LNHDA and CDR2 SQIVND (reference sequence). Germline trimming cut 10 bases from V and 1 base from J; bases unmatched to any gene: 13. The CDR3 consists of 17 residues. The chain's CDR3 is CATLPAGLAVNTGELFF. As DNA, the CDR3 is TGTGCCACCCTACCGGCGGGACTAGCTGTGAACACCGGGGAGCTGTTTTTT.

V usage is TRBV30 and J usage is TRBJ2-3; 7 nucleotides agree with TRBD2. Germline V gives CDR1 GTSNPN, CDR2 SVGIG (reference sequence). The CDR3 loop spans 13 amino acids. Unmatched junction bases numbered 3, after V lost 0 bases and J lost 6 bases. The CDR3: CAWSVTGGDTQYF. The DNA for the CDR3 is TGTGCCTGGAGTGTTACCGGGGGGGATACGCAGTATTTT.

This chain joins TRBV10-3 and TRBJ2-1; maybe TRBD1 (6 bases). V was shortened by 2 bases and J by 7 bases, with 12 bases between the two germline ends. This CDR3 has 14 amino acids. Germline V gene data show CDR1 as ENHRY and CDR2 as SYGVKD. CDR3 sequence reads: CAISEVQGVNEQFF. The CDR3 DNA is TGTGCCATCAGTGAGGTACAGGGAGTAAATGAGCAGTTCTTC.

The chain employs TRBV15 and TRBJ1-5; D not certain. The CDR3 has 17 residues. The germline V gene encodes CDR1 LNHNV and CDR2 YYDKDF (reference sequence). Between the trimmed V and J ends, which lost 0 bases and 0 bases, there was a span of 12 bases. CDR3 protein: CATSRDSGRYSNQPQHF. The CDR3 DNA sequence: TGTGCCACCAGCAGAGATAGTGGCAGGTATAGCAATCAGCCCCAGCATTTT.

The CDR3 protein is CASSPLATNTGELFF. DNA of the CDR3: TGCGCCAGCAGCCCCCTAGCGACGAACACCGGGGAGCTGTTTTTT. The chain recombines TRBV4-1 with TRBJ2-2; D may be TRBD2 (6 bases). The CDR3 has 15 amino acids. CDR1 is MGHRA and CDR2 is YSYEKL in the germline V gene. V shed 4 bases and J shed 0 bases, with 9 bases lying between them.

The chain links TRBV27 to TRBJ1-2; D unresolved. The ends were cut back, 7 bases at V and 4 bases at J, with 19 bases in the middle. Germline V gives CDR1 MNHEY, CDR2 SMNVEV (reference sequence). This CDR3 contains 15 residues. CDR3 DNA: TGTGCCAGCATCTCTCGAGCGTCCGGTCCCTATGGCTACACCTTC. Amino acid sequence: CASISRASGPYGYTF.

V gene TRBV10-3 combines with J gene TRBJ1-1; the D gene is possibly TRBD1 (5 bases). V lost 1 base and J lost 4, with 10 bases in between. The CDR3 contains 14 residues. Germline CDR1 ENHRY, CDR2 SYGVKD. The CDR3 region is CAISEYIDSTEAFF. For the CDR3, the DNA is TGTGCCATCAGTGAGTACATTGACAGCACTGAAGCTTTCTTT.

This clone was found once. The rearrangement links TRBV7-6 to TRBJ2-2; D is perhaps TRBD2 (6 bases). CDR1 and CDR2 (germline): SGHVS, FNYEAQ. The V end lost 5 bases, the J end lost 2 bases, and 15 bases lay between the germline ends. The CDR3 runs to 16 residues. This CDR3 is CASSTPGRENTGELFF. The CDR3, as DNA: TGTGCCAGCAGCACACCTGGGCGGGAAAACACCGGGGAGCTGTTTTTT. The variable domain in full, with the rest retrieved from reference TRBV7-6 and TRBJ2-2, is GAGVSQSPRYKVTKRGQDVALRCDPISGHVSLYWYRQALGQGPEFLTYFNYEAQQDKSGLPNDRFSAERPEGSISTLTIQRTEQRDSAMYRCASSTPGRENTGELFFGEGSRLTVL.

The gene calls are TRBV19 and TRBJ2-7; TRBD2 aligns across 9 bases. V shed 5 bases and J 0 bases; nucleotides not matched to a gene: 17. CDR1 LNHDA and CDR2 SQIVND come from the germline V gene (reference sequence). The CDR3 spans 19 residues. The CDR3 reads CASSPRTTAGGQISYEQYF. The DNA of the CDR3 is TGTGCCAGTAGTCCCCGAACTACAGCGGGAGGTCAAATCTCCTACGAGCAGTACTTC.

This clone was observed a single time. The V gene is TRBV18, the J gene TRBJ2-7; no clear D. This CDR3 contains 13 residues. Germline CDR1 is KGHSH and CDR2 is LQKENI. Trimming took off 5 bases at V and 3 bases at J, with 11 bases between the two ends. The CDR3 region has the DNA TGTGCCAGCTCAACGCCGGAGTACTACGAGCAGTACTTC. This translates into CASSTPEYYEQYF.

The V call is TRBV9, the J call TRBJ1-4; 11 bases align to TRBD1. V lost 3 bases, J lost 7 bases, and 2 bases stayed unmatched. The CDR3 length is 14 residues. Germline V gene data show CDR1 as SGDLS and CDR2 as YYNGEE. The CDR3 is CASSGDRGSEKLFF. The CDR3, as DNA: TGTGCCAGCAGCGGGGACAGGGGGAGTGAAAAACTGTTTTTT.

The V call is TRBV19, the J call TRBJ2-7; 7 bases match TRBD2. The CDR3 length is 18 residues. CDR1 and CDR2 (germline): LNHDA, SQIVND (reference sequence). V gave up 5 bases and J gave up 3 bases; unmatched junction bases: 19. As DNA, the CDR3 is TGTGCCAGTAGTCCACTTACCCTAACTAGCGCGGGCTTCTACGAGCAGTACTTC. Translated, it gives CASSPLTLTSAGFYEQYF.

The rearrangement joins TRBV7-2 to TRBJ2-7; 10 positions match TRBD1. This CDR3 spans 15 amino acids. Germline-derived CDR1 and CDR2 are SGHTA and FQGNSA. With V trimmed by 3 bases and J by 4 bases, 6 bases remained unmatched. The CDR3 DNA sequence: TGTGCCAGCAGCTTTAGCGGGACAGGGGAATACGAGCAGTACTTC. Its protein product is CASSFSGTGEYEQYF.

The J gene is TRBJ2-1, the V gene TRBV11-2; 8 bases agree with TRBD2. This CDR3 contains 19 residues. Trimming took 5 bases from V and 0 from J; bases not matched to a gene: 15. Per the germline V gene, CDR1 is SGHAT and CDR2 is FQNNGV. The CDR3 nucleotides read TGTGCCAGCAGCATCACCGGGACTAGAATTCCAAACTCCTACAATGAGCAGTTCTTC. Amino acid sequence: CASSITGTRIPNSYNEQFF.

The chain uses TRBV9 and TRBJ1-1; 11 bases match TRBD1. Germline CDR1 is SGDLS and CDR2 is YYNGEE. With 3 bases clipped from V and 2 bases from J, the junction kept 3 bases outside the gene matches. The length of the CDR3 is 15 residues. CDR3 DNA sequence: TGTGCCAGCAGCGATGGGACAGGGGGAAACACTGAAGCTTTCTTT. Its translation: CASSDGTGGNTEAFF.

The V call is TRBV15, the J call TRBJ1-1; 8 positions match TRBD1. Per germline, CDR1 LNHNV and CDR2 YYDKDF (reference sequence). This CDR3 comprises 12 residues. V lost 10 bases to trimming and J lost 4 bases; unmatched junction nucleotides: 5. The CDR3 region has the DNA TGTGCCAACGCAGGGGGCCCCACTGAAGCTTTCTTT. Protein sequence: CANAGGPTEAFF.

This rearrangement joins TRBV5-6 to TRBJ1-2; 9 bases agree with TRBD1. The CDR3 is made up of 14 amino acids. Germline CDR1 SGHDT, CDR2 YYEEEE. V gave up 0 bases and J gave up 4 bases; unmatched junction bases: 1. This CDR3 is CASSLGDRAYGYTF. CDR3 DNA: TGTGCCAGCAGCTTGGGGGACAGGGCCTATGGCTACACCTTC. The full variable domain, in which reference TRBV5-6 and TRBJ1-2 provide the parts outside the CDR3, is DAGVTQSPTHLIKTRGQQVTLRCSPKSGHDTVSWYQQALGQGPQFIFQYYEEEERQRGNFPDRFSGHQFPNYSSELNVNALLLGDSALYLCASSLGDRAYGYTFGSGTRLTVV.

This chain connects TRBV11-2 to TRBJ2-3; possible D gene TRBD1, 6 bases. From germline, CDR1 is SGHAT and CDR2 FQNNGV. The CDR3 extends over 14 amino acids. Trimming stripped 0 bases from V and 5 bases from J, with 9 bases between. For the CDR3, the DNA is TGTGCCAGCAGCTTAGATCCGGGACAAGATACGCAGTATTTT. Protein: CASSLDPGQDTQYF.

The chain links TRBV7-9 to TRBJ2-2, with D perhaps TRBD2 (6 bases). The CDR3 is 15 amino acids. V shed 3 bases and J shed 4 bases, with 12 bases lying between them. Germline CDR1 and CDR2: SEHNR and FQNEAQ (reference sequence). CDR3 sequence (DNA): TGTGCCAGCAGCTTGATCGGGGGAGTCACCGGGGAGCTGTTTTTT. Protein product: CASSLIGGVTGELFF.

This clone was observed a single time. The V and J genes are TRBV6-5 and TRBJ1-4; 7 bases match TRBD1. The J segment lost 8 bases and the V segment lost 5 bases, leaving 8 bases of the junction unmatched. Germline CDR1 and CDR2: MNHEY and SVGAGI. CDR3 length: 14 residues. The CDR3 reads CASSRTGVGEKLFF. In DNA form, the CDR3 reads TGTGCCAGCAGTCGAACAGGGGTAGGGGAAAAACTGTTTTTT.

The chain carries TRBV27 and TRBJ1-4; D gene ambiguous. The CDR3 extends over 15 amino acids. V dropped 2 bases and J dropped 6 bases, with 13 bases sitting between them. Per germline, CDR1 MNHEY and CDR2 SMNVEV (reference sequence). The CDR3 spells CASSLRGIRDEKLFF. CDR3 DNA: TGTGCCAGCAGTTTACGAGGGATTCGGGATGAAAAACTGTTTTTT.

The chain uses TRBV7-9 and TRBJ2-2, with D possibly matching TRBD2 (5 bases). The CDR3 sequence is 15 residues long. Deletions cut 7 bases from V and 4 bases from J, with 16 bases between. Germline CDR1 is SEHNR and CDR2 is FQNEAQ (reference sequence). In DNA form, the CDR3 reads TGTGCCAGCACCCCCCTGCGGGCGGGCACCGGGGAGCTGTTTTTT. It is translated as CASTPLRAGTGELFF.

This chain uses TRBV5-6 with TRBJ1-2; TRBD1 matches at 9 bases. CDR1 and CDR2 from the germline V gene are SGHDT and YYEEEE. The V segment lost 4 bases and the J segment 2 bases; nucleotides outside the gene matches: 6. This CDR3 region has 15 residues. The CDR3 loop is CASSDRGTGNYGYTF. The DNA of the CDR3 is TGTGCCAGCAGCGACCGAGGGACAGGGAACTATGGCTACACCTTC.

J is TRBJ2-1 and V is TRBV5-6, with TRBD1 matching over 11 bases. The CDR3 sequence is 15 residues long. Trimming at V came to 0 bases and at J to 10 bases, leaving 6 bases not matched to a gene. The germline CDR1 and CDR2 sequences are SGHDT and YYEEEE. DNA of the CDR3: TGTGCCAGCAGCTTGGTTCGGACAGGGGGCTCGGAGCAGTTCTTC. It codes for CASSLVRTGGSEQFF.

This CDR3 is CASSHPGQGNEKLFF. The CDR3 coding sequence is TGCGCCAGCAGCCATCCGGGACAGGGAAATGAAAAACTGTTTTTT. This chain joins TRBV4-3 and TRBJ1-4, with 9 bases fitting TRBD1. The CDR3 is made up of 15 amino acids. Germline V CDR1 and CDR2: LGHNA, YSLEER. V was clipped by 3 bases and J by 5 bases; unmatched bases: 4.

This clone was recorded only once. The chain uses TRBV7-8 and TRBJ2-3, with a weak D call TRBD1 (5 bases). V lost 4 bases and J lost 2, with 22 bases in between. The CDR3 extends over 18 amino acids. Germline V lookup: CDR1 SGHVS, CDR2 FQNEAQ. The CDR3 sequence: CASSSPSRETELTDTQYF. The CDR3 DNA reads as TGTGCCAGCAGCTCCCCCTCACGCGAGACAGAACTCACAGATACGCAGTATTTT.

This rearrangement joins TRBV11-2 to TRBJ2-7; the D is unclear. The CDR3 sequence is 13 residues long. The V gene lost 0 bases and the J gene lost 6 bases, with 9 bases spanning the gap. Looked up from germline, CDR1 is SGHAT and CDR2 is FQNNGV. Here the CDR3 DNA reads TGTGCCAGCAGCTTAGACCCTTCTTCCGAGCAGTACTTC. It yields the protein CASSLDPSSEQYF.